Given below is one TCR beta chain in context. The antigen it recognizes is unknown. Base quality data are lacking; no much larger clone is found one base away. The immunoSEQ Assay, a bias-controlled multiplex PCR, was used to amplify TCRbeta CDR3 regions from genomic DNA. Turning to the authors' computational methods: The number of nucleated cells in each sample was estimated by amplification of reference gene primers within the assay. Sequence reads were collapsed and filtered to measure the absolute abundance of every unique TCRbeta CDR3 rearrangement. For each sample, productive Simpson clonality was calculated as the square root of Simpson's diversity index across productive rearrangements. TCRdb retrieved this table from immuneACCESS and kept in-frame rearrangements only. Not all clones are present; in checked studies, unresolved V genes account for under half, and no reason is known for the remainder. The V and J calls and clone size are taken from that table; D and trimming were inferred from the DNA. The sample yields more than 110,000 clones; about three quarters were counted once. Together, the top ten hold roughly 2.9% of the sample.

This sample was included in a study of blood T cell repertoires in COVID-19 (TCRdb year 2020). General notes on the study: Collaborator samples came from the United States, Italy and Spain and covered acute and convalescent phases of COVID-19. A de-identified subject ID, COVID-19 status, age in years and sex were almost always included in the sample metadata. The prospective study material was composed of cDNA or gDNA derived from T cells, B-cell-depleted T cells, or PBMCs. Samples came from the ongoing ImmuneRACE study (first 160 participants) plus 1,254 subjects from 6 global collaborators. Where available, HLA class I and class II types were taken from metadata supplied by the sample provider and were not determined by assay-based typing. The dataset comprised deeply sampled blood TCRbeta repertoires from subjects exposed to, actively infected with, or recovered from COVID-19. A freely available public database, intended as a resource for researchers studying the immune response to SARS-CoV-2, is where the repertoires were released.

Broad study findings and their caveats: How much clinical and demographic metadata was included differed by source and by participant, and the metadata was provided uncurated.

CDR1 and CDR2 (MDHEN, SYDVKM) derive from the germline V gene. Trimming takes 5 bases off V and 7 bases off J; junction bases not matched to a gene: 10. The CDR3 starts with the cysteine, ends with the phenylalanine, and has 16 residues. This entry keeps only the CDR3 DNA: 48 bases, framed from base 1. In the prospective study, participants were roughly 18 to 90 years old, resided in approximately 25 geographic areas of the United States, and were enrolled through a virtual design. In the prospective study, participants were assigned to cohorts based on the clinical history participants reported in a screening survey and a study questionnaire. Recovered participants in ImmuneRACE Cohort 3 were defined by two consecutive negative NP/OP PCR tests, clearance by a healthcare professional, or resolution of symptoms. In the prospective study, mobile phlebotomists collected whole blood, serum and a nasopharyngeal or oropharyngeal swab from each participant. Participants in the prospective study had the option to provide additional blood draws and questionnaires over a roughly 2-month period. Before DNA extraction, prospective study blood samples were shipped either frozen or at room temperature.

The source of this sequence is a woman aged 50 to 60 who had recovered from COVID-19. The receptor chain draws on TRBV28 and TRBJ2-2, and 10 junctional nucleotides match TRBD2. Sequenced material: PBMCs or T cells enriched from blood (not recorded which). The CDR3 region: CASSPLAGSFVGELFF. The DNA sequence follows: TGTGCCAGCAGTCCACTAGCGGGATCGTTCGTCGGGGAGCTGTTTTTT. With the rest looked up from the reference TRBV28 and TRBJ2-2 genes rather than sequenced, the full variable domain is DVKVTQSSRYLVKRTGEKVFLECVQDMDHENMFWYRQDPGLGLRLIYFSYDVKMKEKGDIPEGYSVSREKKERFSLILESASTNQTSMYLCASSPLAGSFVGELFFGEGSRLTVL.